This T cell receptor beta chain was documented in a study of graft-versus-host responses after intestinal transplantation. The overall study: Isolated intestinal, liver-intestinal, or multivisceral transplants had been given to the recipients. Anti-thymocyte globulin was used for induction in all recipients, who then took tacrolimus and steroids for about 3 years. General study points: Some GvH clones were seen earlier in gut or blood, suggesting intestinal origin. In patients with graft-donor T cell macrochimerism, allograft graft-versus-host to host-versus-graft clonal ratios were high.

CDR1 and CDR2 from the germline V gene are LNHDA and SQIVND (reference sequence). This CDR3 is 15 amino acids long. J gave up 0 bases and V 5 bases, and 3 bases lay outside the gene matches. This clone has a single count. The antigen remains unidentified. Sequenced by immunoSEQ multiplex PCR; TCRdb stores in-frame clones only, minus some. Counted here are just over 15,000 clones, around 87% occurring once; the ten biggest clones make up 6.6%. This receptor was obtained from a human patient who received an intestinal transplant, so some T cells may come from the graft donor. The specimen comprised bone marrow, sampled 120 to 130 days after intestinal transplantation. This chain connects TRBV19 to TRBJ1-3; TRBD1 agrees at 8 bases. The CDR3 DNA follows: TGTGCCAGTAGTGTCGGGACAGGCTCTGGAAACACCATATATTTT. It yields the protein CASSVGTGSGNTIYF.